This is a list of T cell receptor beta chains from one sample in a study of memory CD4+ T cells and cytomegalovirus serostatus. Assay: immunoSEQ multiplex PCR; the TCRdb copy retains only in-frame clones and omits some. The repertoire has 40,000 to 45,000 clones, just over 75% of them found once; the top ten carry 1.5% to 2.5%. Sequenced input: memory CD4+ T cells from blood. All receptors derive from an adult in good health and CMV-seronegative. Both conserved end residues are part of each CDR3. The size of a clone is reported for some rows only, either as once, few or many, or as a class for expanded clones.

v_gene: TRBV25-1; abundance: NA; j_gene: TRBJ2-1; CDR3aa: CASSTLGWVSSYNEQFF
v_gene: TRBV27; abundance: NA; j_gene: TRBJ1-6; CDR3aa: CASRNRNSPLHF
v_gene: TRBV28; abundance: NA; j_gene: TRBJ1-2; CDR3aa: CASTRGRNYGYTF
v_gene: TRBV18; abundance: NA; j_gene: TRBJ2-1; CDR3aa: CASSPSVNEQFF
v_gene: TRBV10-2; abundance: NA; j_gene: TRBJ2-7; CDR3aa: CASSEPTFAYEQYF
v_gene: TRBV2; abundance: medium-sized; j_gene: TRBJ2-6; CDR3aa: CASIINPLAGQGLTGANVLTF
v_gene: TRBV7-3; abundance: NA; j_gene: TRBJ2-3; CDR3aa: CASSLKGRITDTQYF
v_gene: TRBV4-1; abundance: medium-sized; j_gene: TRBJ1-5; CDR3aa: CASSLNPGQGAGQPQHF
v_gene: TRBV7-9; abundance: once; j_gene: TRBJ1-4; CDR3aa: CASSRTGGAEKLFF
v_gene: TRBV7-9; abundance: NA; j_gene: TRBJ2-3; CDR3aa: CASSSPGGTRTQYF
v_gene: TRBV5-1; abundance: NA; j_gene: TRBJ2-5; CDR3aa: CASSLATSGGTQYF
v_gene: TRBV19; abundance: NA; j_gene: TRBJ1-5; CDR3aa: CASSNGHFSNQPQHF
v_gene: TRBV30; abundance: NA; j_gene: TRBJ2-7; CDR3aa: CAWKGRPNIGSYEQYF
v_gene: TRBV7-3; abundance: NA; j_gene: TRBJ2-3; CDR3aa: CASSFMARGTGADTQYF
v_gene: TRBV4-1; abundance: NA; j_gene: TRBJ2-1; CDR3aa: CASSQPSGDQPFF